The T cell receptor (beta chain) under discussion was sequenced for a study of shared clonotypes between healthy human individuals. Study-wide results and caveats: Only blood underwent sampling, and tissue repertoires likely differ.

Assay: immunoSEQ multiplex PCR; the TCRdb copy retains only in-frame clones and omits some. The data contain 2 million to 2.5 million clones, approximately 95% of them seen just once; the ten biggest clones take up around 0.13%. Trimming left V 4 bases short and J 3 bases short, with 11 bases between. Germline V gene data show CDR1 as SGDLS and CDR2 as YYNGEE. The CDR3 is 15 residues long. Notes on this clone: What it recognizes is unknown.

The sequenced sample was naive CD4+ T cells sorted from blood. Subset given: CD45RA+ positively selected. This TCR was sampled from a man aged 18-30 years in good health. The chain has TRBV9 and TRBJ2-6; D not certain. In DNA, the CDR3 is TGTGCCAGCAGCCAAACCCTAGGTGGGGCCAACGTCCTGACTTTC. Translation: CASSQTLGGANVLTF.